The clone carrying this TCR beta chain was seen a handful of times. Its antigen is currently unknown. The data are from a study of identical twins. Using its own MiXCR run on the 5' RACE reads, TCRdb lists one record per CDR3 protein. Of about 520,000 distinct CDR3 sequences in the sample, roughly a fifth are singletons; the top ten hold 0.91%. With no exceptions, donors were healthy Caucasians. V lost 6 bases to trimming and J lost 9 bases; unmatched junction nucleotides: 9. The CDR3 is made up of 15 amino acids. The germline V gene has CDR1 MNHNS and CDR2 SASEGT. General study findings and limits: Among beta out-of-frame sequences, excess sharing between twins appeared weaker.

This same sample was also part of a study on T cells expressing NK-cell markers. According to that study: The same clonotypes also predominated in the CD3+CD56-NKG2C+ fraction of several donors.

Material: CD4+ T cells sorted from blood. This TCR derives from a woman between 18 and 30 years old in good health. The chain has TRBV6-1 and TRBJ1-6; the match to TRBD1 covers 9 bases. CDR3 DNA: TGTGCCAGCAGCCCGGCAGGACAGGGGATTTCACCCCTCCACTTT. This codes for CASSPAGQGISPLHF.